One and the same sample provided the 2 T cell receptor beta chains below, sequenced in a study of blood T cell repertoires in COVID-19 (dated by TCRdb to about 2020). The receptor library was made with the immunoSEQ multiplex PCR assay. TCRdb holds this immuneACCESS table with in-frame rearrangements only. Some clones are missing; in checked studies, unresolved V genes explain under half, and the rest has no known cause. The sample contains 60,000 to 65,000 clones, roughly 80% of them found a single time. 18% of the sample goes to the ten largest clones. The sequencing sample was made of peripheral blood. These receptor sequences come from a man between 60 and 75 years old with acute or convalescent COVID-19.

The CDR3 region has the DNA TGCAGCGCCGAGACTCTTAACACAGATACGCAGTATTTT. Amino acid sequence: CSAETLNTDTQYF. The gene calls are TRBV29-1 and TRBJ2-3; D call uncertain. The germline V gene has CDR1 SQVTM and CDR2 ANQGSEA. The CDR3 spans 13 residues. V was trimmed by 7 bases and J by 2 bases, leaving 13 bases between them.

The J gene is TRBJ1-2, the V gene TRBV7-9; D ambiguous. Per the germline V gene, CDR1 is SEHNR and CDR2 is FQNEAQ (reference sequence). The CDR3 has 16 amino acids. The V end was cut by 1 base, the J end by 8 bases, with 20 bases between. CDR3 region: CASSLGSGGSLGGYTF. CDR3 in DNA: TGTGCCAGCAGCTTAGGGTCGGGAGGAAGTTTGGGCGGCTACACCTTC.